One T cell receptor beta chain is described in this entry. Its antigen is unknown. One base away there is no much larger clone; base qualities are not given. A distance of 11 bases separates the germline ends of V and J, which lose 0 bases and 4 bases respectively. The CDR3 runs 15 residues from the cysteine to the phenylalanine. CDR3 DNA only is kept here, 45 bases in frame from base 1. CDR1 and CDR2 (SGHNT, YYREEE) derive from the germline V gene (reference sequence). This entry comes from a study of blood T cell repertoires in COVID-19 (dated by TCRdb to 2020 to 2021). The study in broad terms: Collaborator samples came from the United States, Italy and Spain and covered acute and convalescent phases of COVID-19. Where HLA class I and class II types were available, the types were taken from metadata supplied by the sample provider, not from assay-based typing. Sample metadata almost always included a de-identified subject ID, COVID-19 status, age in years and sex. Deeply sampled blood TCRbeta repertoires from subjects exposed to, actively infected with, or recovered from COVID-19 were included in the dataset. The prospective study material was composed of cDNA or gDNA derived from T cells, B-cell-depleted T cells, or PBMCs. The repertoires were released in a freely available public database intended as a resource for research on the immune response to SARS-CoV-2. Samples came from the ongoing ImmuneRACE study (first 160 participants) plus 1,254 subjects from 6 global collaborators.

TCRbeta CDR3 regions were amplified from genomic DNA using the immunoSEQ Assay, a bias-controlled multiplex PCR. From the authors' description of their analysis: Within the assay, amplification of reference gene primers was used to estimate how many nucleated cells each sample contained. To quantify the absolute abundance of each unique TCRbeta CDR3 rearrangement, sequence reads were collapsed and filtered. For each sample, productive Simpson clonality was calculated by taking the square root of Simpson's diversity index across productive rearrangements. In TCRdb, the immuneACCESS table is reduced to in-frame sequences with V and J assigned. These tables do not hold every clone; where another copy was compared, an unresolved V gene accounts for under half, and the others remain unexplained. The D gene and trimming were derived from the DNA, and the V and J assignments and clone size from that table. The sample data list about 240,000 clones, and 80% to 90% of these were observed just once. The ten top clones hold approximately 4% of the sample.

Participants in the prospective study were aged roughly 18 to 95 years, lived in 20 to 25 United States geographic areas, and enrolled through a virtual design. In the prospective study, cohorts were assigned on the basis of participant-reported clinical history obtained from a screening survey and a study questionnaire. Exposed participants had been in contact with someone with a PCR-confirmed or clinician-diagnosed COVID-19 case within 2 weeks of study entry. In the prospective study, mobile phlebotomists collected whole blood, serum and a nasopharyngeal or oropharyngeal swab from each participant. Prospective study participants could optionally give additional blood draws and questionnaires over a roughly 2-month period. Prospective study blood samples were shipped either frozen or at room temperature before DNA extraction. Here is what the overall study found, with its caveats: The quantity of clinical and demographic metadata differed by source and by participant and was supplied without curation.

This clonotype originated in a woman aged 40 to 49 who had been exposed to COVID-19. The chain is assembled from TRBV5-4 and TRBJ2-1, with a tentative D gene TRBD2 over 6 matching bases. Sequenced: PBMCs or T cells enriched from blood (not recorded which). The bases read TGTGCCAGCAGCTTGGATTCGGGGGAATACAATGAGCAGTTCTTC. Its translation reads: CASSLDSGEYNEQFF. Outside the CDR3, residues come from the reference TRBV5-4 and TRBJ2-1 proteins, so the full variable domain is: ETGVTQSPTHLIKTRGQQVTLRCSSQSGHNTVSWYQQALGQGPQFIFQYYREEENGRGNFPPRFSGLQFPNYSSELNVNALELDDSALYLCASSLDSGEYNEQFFGPGTRLTVL.